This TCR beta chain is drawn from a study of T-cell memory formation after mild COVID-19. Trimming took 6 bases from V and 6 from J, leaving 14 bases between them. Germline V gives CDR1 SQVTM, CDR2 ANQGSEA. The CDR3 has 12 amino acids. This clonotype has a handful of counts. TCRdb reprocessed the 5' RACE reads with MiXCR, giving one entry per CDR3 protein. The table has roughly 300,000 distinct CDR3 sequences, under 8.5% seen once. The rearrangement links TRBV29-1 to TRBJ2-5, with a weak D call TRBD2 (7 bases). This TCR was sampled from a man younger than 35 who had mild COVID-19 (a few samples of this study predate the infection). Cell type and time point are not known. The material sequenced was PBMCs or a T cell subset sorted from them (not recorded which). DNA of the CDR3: TGCAGCGTAGGAGGGGGGGCGAAGACCCAGTACTTC. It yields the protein CSVGGGAKTQYF.